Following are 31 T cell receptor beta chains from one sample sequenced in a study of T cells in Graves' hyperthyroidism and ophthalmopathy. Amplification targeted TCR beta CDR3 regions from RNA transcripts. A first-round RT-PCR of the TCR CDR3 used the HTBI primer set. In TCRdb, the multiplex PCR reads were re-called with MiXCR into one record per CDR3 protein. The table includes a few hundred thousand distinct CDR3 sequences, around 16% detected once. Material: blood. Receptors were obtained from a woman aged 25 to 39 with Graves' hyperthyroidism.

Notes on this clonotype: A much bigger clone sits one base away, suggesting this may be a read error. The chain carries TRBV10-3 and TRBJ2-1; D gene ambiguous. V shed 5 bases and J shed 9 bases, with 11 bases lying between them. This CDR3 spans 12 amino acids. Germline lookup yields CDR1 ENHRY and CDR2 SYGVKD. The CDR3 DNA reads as TGTGCCATCAGTCCCTATTTGGCTGAGCAGTTCTTC. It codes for CAISPYLAEQFF.

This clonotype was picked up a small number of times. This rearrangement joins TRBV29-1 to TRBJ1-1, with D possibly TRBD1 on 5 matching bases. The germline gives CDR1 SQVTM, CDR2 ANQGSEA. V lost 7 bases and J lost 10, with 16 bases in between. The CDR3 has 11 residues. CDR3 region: CSARAGVRAFF. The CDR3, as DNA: TGCAGCGCCCGGGCGGGGGTGCGAGCTTTCTTT. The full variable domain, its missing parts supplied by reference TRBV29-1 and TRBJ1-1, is SAVISQKPSRDICQRGTSLTIQCQVDSQVTMMFWYRQQPGQSLTLIATANQGSEATYESGFVIDKFPISRPNLTFSTLTVSNMSPEDSSIYLCSARAGVRAFFGQGTRLTVV.

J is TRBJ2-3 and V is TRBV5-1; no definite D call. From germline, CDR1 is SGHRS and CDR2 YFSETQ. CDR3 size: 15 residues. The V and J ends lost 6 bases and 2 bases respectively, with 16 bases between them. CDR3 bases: TGCGCCAGCAAACCCACTTCCATGCACACAGATACGCAGTATTTT. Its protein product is CASKPTSMHTDTQYF.

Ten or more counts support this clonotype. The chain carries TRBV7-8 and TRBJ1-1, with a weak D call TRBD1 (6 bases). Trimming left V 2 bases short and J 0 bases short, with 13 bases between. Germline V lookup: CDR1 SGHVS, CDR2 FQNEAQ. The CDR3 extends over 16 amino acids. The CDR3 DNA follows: TGTGCCAGCAGCTTAAGGGCCGGGACATTGAACACTGAAGCTTTCTTT. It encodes CASSLRAGTLNTEAFF. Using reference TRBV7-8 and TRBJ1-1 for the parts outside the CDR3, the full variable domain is GAGVSQSPRYKVAKRGQDVALRCDPISGHVSLFWYQQALGQGPEFLTYFQNEAQLDKSGLPSDRFFAERPEGSVSTLKIQRTQQEDSAVYLCASSLRAGTLNTEAFFGQGTRLTVV.

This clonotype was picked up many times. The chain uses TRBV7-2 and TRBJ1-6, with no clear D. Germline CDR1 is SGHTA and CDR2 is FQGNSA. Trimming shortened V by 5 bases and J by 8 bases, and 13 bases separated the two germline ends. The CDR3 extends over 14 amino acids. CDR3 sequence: CASSPRGMDSPLHF. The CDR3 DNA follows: TGTGCCAGCAGCCCACGAGGAATGGATTCACCCCTCCACTTT.

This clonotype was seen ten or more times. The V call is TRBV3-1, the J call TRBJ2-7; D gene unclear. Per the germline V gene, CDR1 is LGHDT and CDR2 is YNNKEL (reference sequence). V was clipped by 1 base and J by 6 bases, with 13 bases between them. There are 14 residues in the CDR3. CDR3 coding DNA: TGTGCCAGCAGCCAAGTTAGTGGAGTATCCGAGCAGTACTTC. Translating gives CASSQVSGVSEQYF.

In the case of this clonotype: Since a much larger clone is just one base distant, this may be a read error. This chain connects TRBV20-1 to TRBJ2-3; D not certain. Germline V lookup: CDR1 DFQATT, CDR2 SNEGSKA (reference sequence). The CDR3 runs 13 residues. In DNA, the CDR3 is TGCAGTGCTAGAGAATCAAACACAGATACGCGGTATTTT. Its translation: CSARESNTDTRYF.

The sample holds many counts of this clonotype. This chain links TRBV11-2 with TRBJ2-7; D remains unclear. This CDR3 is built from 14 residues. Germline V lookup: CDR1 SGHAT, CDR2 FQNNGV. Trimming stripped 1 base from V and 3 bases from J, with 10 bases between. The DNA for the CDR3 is TGTGCCAGCAGCTTAGGGCAGATTCTCTACGAGCAGTACTTC. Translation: CASSLGQILYEQYF.

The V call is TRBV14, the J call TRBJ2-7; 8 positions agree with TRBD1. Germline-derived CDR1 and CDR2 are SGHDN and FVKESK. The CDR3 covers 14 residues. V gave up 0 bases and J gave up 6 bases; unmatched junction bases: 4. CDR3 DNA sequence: TGTGCCAGCAGCCAAGAGGCAGGGGGCGTCGAGCAGTACTTC. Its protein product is CASSQEAGGVEQYF.

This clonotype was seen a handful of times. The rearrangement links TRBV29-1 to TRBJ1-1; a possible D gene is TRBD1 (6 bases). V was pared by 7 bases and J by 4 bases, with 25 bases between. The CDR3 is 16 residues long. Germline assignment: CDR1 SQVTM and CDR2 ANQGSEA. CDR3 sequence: CSARPSGVWGATEAFF. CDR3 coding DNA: TGCAGCGCCCGACCGAGCGGTGTTTGGGGGGCCACTGAAGCTTTCTTT.

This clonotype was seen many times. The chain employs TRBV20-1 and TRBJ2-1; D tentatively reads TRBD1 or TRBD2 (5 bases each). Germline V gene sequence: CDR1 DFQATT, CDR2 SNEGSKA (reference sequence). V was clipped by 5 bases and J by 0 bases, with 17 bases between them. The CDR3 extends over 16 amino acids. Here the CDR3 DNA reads TGCAGTGCTCCCCGGGGCGGGCCCACCTCCTACAATGAGCAGTTCTTC. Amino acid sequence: CSAPRGGPTSYNEQFF.

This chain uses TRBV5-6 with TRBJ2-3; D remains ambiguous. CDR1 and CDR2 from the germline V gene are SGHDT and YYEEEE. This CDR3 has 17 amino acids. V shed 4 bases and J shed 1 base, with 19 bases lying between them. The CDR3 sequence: CASSTRIRRAGTDTQYF. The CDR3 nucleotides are TGTGCCAGCAGCACGAGGATCCGACGGGCCGGCACAGATACGCAGTATTTT. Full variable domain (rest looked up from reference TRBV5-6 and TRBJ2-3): DAGVTQSPTHLIKTRGQQVTLRCSPKSGHDTVSWYQQALGQGPQFIFQYYEEEERQRGNFPDRFSGHQFPNYSSELNVNALLLGDSALYLCASSTRIRRAGTDTQYFGPGTRLTVL.

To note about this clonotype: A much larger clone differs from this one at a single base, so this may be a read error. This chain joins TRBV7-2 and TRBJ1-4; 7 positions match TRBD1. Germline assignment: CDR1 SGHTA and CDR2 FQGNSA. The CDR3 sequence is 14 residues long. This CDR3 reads CASSSTGMGEKLSF. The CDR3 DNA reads TGTGCCAGCAGCTCGACAGGGATGGGGGAAAAACTGTCTTTT.

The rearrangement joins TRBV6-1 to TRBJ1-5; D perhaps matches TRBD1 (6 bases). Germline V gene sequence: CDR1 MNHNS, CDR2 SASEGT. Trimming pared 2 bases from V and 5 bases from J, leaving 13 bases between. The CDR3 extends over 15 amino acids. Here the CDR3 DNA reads TGTGCCAGCAGTGAAATCCGGGGGCCGGATCAGCCCCAGCATTTT. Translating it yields CASSEIRGPDQPQHF.

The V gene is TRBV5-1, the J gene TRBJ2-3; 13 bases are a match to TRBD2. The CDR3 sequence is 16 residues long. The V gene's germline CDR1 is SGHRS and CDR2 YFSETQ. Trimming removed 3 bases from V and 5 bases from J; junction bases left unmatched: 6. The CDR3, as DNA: TGCGCCAGCAGCTCCCGACTAGCGGGAGGAATAGATACGCAGTATTTT. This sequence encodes CASSSRLAGGIDTQYF.

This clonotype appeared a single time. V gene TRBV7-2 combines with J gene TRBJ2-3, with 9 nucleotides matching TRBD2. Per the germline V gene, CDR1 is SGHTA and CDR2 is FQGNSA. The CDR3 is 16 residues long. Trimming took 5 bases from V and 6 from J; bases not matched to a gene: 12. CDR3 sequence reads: CASSAPGTSTMDTQYF. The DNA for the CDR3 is TGTGCCAGCAGCGCGCCCGGGACTAGCACTATGGATACGCAGTATTTT.

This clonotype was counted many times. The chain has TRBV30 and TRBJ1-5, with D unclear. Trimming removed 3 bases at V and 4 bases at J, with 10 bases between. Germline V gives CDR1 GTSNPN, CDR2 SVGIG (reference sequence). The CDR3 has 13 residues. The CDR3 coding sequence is TGTGCCTGGAGCGTCGAGGGAAATCAGCCCCAGCATTTT. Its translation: CAWSVEGNQPQHF.

CDR3 residues: CASSPVTASGKARELFF. The CDR3 nucleotides are TGTGCCAGCAGTCCCGTGACTGCTAGCGGGAAGGCCCGGGAGCTGTTTTTT. This chain joins TRBV6-1 and TRBJ2-2, with 9 bases aligning to TRBD2. Germline V CDR1 and CDR2: MNHNS, SASEGT. V lost 5 bases and J lost 9; bases outside the gene matches: 16. The CDR3 is 17 amino acids.

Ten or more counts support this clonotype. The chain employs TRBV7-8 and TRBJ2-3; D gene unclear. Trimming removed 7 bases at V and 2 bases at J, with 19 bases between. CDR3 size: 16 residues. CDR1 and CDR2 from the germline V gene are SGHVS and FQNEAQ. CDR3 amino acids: CASTPSGPPPTDTQYF. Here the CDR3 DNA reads TGTGCCAGCACTCCTTCTGGCCCTCCCCCCACAGATACGCAGTATTTT.

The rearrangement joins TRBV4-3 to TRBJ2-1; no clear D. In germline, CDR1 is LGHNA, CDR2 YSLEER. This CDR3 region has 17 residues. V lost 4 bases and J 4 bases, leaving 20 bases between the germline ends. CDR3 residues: CASSLIDGSVGYNEQFF. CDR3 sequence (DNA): TGCGCCAGCAGCCTAATCGACGGATCGGTAGGGTACAATGAGCAGTTCTTC.

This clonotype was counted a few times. The CDR3 nucleotides read TGTGCCAGCAGCTCGGGGACAGCCAACAATGAGCAGTTCTTC. Encoded protein: CASSSGTANNEQFF. The V gene is TRBV7-3, the J gene TRBJ2-1, with 7 nucleotides matching TRBD1. CDR3 length equals 14 residues. V gave up 4 bases and J gave up 5 bases; unmatched junction bases: 5. Germline V CDR1 and CDR2: SGHTA, FQGTGA.

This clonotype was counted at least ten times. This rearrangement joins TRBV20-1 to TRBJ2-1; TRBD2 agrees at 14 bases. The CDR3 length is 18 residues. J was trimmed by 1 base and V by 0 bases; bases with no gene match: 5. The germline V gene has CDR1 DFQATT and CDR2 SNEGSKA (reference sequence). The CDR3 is CSAREEGLAGESYNEQFF. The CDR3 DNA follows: TGCAGTGCTAGAGAAGAGGGACTAGCGGGAGAGTCCTACAATGAGCAGTTCTTC.

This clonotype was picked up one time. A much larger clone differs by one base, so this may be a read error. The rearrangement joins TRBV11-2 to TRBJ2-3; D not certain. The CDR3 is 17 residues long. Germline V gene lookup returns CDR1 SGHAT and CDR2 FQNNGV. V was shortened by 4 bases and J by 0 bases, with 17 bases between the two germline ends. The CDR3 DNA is TGTGCCAGCAGCTCAATGGGCCCCTACCCTAGCACAGATACGCAGTATTTT. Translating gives CASSSMGPYPSTDTQYF.

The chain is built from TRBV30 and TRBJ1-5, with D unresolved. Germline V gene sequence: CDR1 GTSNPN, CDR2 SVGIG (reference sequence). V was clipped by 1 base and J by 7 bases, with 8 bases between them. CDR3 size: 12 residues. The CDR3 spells CAWSEGGQPQHF. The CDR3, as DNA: TGTGCCTGGAGTGAAGGAGGGCAGCCCCAGCATTTT.

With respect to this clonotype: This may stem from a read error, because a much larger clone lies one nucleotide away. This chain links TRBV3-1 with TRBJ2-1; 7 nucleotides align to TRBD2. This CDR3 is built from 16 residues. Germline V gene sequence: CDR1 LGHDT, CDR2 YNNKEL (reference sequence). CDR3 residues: CASSQSGAAAYNEQLF. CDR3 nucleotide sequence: TGTGCCAGCAGCCAGAGCGGGGCCGCGGCCTACAATGAGCAGCTCTTC.

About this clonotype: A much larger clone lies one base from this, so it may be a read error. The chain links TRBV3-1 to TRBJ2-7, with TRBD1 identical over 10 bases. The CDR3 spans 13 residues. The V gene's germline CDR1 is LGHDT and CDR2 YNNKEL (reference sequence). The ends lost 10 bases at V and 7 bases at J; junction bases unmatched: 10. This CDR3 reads CATPDRGLREQYF. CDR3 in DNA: TGTGCCACCCCCGACAGGGGGCTAAGGGAGCAGTACTTC.

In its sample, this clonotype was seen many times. The CDR3 DNA reads as TGTGCCAGCAGTTACTCTAGCGGCCGTGGGTCCTACAATGAGCAGTTCTTC. Translated: CASSYSSGRGSYNEQFF. The chain has TRBV6-6 and TRBJ2-1, with D possibly matching TRBD2 (6 bases). Trimming stripped 0 bases from V and 1 base from J, with 13 bases between. This CDR3 spans 17 amino acids. Germline CDR1 and CDR2: MNHNY and SVGAGI (reference sequence).

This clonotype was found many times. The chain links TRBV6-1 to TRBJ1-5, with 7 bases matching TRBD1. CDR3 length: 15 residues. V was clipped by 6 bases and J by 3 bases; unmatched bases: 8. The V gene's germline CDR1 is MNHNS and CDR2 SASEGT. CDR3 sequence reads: CASSVLTGSNQPQHF. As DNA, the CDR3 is TGTGCCAGCAGCGTACTGACAGGGTCCAATCAGCCCCAGCATTTT.

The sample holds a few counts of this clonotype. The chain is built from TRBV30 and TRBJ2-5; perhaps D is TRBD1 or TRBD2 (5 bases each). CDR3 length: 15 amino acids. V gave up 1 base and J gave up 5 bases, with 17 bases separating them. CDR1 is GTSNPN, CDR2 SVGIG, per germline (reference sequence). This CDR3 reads CAWSERGARWETQYF. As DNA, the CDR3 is TGTGCCTGGAGTGAGAGGGGCGCGAGGTGGGAGACCCAGTACTTC.

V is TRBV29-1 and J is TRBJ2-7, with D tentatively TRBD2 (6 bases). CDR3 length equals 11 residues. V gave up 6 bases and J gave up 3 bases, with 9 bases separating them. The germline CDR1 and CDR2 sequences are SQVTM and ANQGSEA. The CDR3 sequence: CSVGGNYEQYF. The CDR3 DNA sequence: TGCAGCGTGGGGGGAAACTACGAGCAGTACTTC.

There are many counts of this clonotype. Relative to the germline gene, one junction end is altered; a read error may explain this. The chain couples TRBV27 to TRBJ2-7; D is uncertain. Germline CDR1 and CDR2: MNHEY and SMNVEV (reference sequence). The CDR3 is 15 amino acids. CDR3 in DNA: TGTGCCAGCGGTTTTGGAGAGAGTGCGGCCTACGAGCAGTACTTC. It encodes CASGFGESAAYEQYF.